This T cell receptor (beta chain) came from a study of T cells after yellow fever vaccination. This clonotype was seen a few times. Its target is not known. 5'RACE template switching added a universal primer site and UMIs to TCR cDNA. TCRdb re-called the 5' RACE reads through MiXCR, storing one row per CDR3 protein. The table lists 300,000 or so distinct CDR3 sequences, 6.8% of them singletons. Looked up from germline, CDR1 is MNHEY and CDR2 is SVGEGT. Between the trimmed V and J ends, which lost 8 bases and 4 bases, there was a span of 14 bases. The CDR3 length is 13 residues. Findings and caveats of the study: The CD4 and CD8 compartments had a small share of their clonotypes in common.

The chain links TRBV6-2 or TRBV6-3 to TRBJ2-5; the D gene is possibly TRBD2 (6 bases). The sample in question was PBMCs, obtained roughly seven weeks after the first yellow fever vaccination. The TCR was taken from a man between 18 and 35 years old who received the YFV17D yellow fever vaccine. The DNA for the CDR3 is TGTGCCAGCCCGGGGGAAGGATTAGAGACCCAGTACTTC. This gives the protein CASPGEGLETQYF.